A single sample gave rise to the 16 T cell receptor beta chains below, sequenced in a study of blood T cell dynamics during melanoma immunotherapy. Generated by immunoSEQ multiplex PCR, the TCRdb table keeps only in-frame clones and is missing some. In the table there are over 20,000 clones, roughly 90% of which are singletons. Noted time point: pre-treatment baseline. Sequences were derived from blood, sampled from a patient treated with checkpoint blockade. These TCRs come from a human donor with melanoma.

This clone was detected a few times. The rearrangement uses TRBV15 and TRBJ1-6, with TRBD1 as a possible D gene (5 bases). The ends were cut back, 0 bases at V and 9 bases at J, with 12 bases in the middle. Germline loops: CDR1 LNHNV, CDR2 YYDKDF (reference sequence). The CDR3 length is 15 residues. The CDR3 sequence: CATSRDKGSGSPLHF. Here the CDR3 DNA reads TGTGCCACCAGCAGAGATAAGGGGTCGGGTTCACCCCTCCACTTT.

This clone was counted a few times. The CDR3: CASSRDRDYEQYF. The CDR3 DNA follows: TGTGCCAGCTCCCGGGACAGAGACTACGAGCAGTACTTC. This chain joins TRBV2 and TRBJ2-7, with 7 bases lining up with TRBD1. CDR1 and CDR2 (germline): SNHLY, FYNNEI. This CDR3 spans 13 amino acids. V gave up 8 bases and J gave up 3 bases; unmatched junction bases: 7.

The rearrangement uses TRBV7-6 and TRBJ1-6; no definite D call. Germline lookup yields CDR1 SGHVS and CDR2 FNYEAQ. This CDR3 is built from 13 residues. The germline V and J ends were trimmed by 5 bases and 10 bases, with 12 bases remaining between them. The CDR3 sequence is CASSQSQISPLHF. The CDR3 DNA is TGTGCCAGCAGCCAATCCCAGATATCACCCCTCCACTTT.

The CDR3 nucleotides read TGTGCCAGCAGTTTGGGCAGAGGGAACACTGAAGCTTTCTTT. Translated, it gives CASSLGRGNTEAFF. The rearrangement uses TRBV28 and TRBJ1-1; D is uncertain. In germline, CDR1 is MDHEN, CDR2 SYDVKM. This CDR3 has 14 amino acids. With 3 bases removed from V and 1 base from J, the gap between germline ends came to 9 bases. The whole variable domain, filled in from reference TRBV28 and TRBJ1-1, reads DVKVTQSSRYLVKRTGEKVFLECVQDMDHENMFWYRQDPGLGLRLIYFSYDVKMKEKGDIPEGYSVSREKKERFSLILESASTNQTSMYLCASSLGRGNTEAFFGQGTRLTVV.

V usage is TRBV11-2 and J usage is TRBJ2-3, with D possibly being TRBD1 (6 bases). The V end was cut by 4 bases, the J end by 2 bases, with 10 bases between. The V gene's germline CDR1 is SGHAT and CDR2 FQNNGV. The CDR3 is 14 residues long. Written as DNA, the CDR3 is TGTGCCAGCAGCTATCGGGACAACACAGATACGCAGTATTTT. Its translation: CASSYRDNTDTQYF.

V gene TRBV6-6 combines with J gene TRBJ1-4; D possibly corresponds to TRBD1 (6 bases). Trimming left V 6 bases short and J 6 bases short, with 14 bases between. Germline CDR1 MNHNY, CDR2 SVGAGI (reference sequence). This CDR3 is built from 14 residues. The CDR3 spells CASSSDRYYEKLFF. In nucleotides, the CDR3 is TGTGCCAGCAGCTCGGACAGATACTATGAAAAACTGTTTTTT.

The genes are TRBV6-6 and TRBJ1-3; D may be TRBD1 (5 bases). This CDR3 is 15 amino acids long. Trimming stripped 7 bases from V and 0 bases from J, with 13 bases between. Germline CDR1 reads MNHNY; CDR2 reads SVGAGI (reference sequence). In DNA form, the CDR3 reads TGTGCCAGCATCCGAGACGGGGGCTCTGGAAACACCATATATTTT. Its translation: CASIRDGGSGNTIYF.

The chain uses TRBV5-6 and TRBJ1-6; tentative D call: TRBD1 (6 bases). CDR1 SGHDT and CDR2 YYEEEE come from the germline V gene. This CDR3 has 13 amino acids. V was shortened by 9 bases and J by 3 bases, with 10 bases between the two germline ends. Written as DNA, the CDR3 is TGTGCCACCCAGGGGCTCTATAATTCACCCCTCCACTTT. It codes for CATQGLYNSPLHF. Full variable domain (rest looked up from reference TRBV5-6 and TRBJ1-6): DAGVTQSPTHLIKTRGQQVTLRCSPKSGHDTVSWYQQALGQGPQFIFQYYEEEERQRGNFPDRFSGHQFPNYSSELNVNALLLGDSALYLCATQGLYNSPLHFGNGTRLTVT.

CDR3 sequence (DNA): TGTGCCAGCAGTGCCTTCGACAGGGATGGTGGCTACACCTTC. This sequence encodes CASSAFDRDGGYTF. The chain joins TRBV25-1 to TRBJ1-2, with 7 bases aligning to TRBD1. Germline CDR1 reads MGHDK; CDR2 reads SYGVNS. The CDR3 totals 14 residues. V gave up 4 bases and J gave up 7 bases; unmatched junction bases: 9.

The chain couples TRBV2 to TRBJ2-1; TRBD2 agrees at 8 bases. The V segment lost 7 bases and the J segment 13 bases; nucleotides outside the gene matches: 6. Germline V gives CDR1 SNHLY, CDR2 FYNNEI. The CDR3 is 11 residues long. DNA of the CDR3: TGTGCCAGCACTCCTGGGACTAGACAGTTCTTC. As protein: CASTPGTRQFF.

The J gene is TRBJ2-5, the V gene TRBV5-1; perhaps TRBD1 as D (5 bases). The CDR3 runs to 14 residues. Trimming took 2 bases from V and 4 from J, leaving 12 bases between them. The V gene's germline CDR1 is SGHRS and CDR2 YFSETQ. CDR3 residues: CASSFGQGGETQYF. The CDR3 DNA is TGCGCCAGCAGCTTCGGGCAGGGTGGAGAGACCCAGTACTTC.

The J gene is TRBJ2-2, the V gene TRBV5-1; TRBD2 agrees at 11 bases. The CDR3 loop spans 16 amino acids. Unmatched junction bases numbered 3, after V lost 0 bases and J lost 5 bases. The germline gives CDR1 SGHRS, CDR2 YFSETQ. As DNA, the CDR3 is TGCGCCAGCAGCTTGGTCCCTAGCGGGAGGACCGGGGAGCTGTTTTTT. Translating it yields CASSLVPSGRTGELFF.

V gene TRBV10-1 combines with J gene TRBJ2-2; D is uncertain. Germline lookup yields CDR1 WNHNN and CDR2 SYGVQD (reference sequence). Trimming shortened V by 0 bases and J by 2 bases, and 7 bases separated the two germline ends. This CDR3 is 15 amino acids long. CDR3 amino acids: CASSESFGNTGELFF. CDR3 DNA: TGCGCCAGCAGTGAGTCGTTTGGAAACACCGGGGAGCTGTTTTTT.

The chain couples TRBV15 to TRBJ1-2, with unresolved D. The CDR3 length is 15 residues. Germline CDR1 and CDR2: LNHNV and YYDKDF (reference sequence). The V and J ends lost 0 bases and 4 bases respectively, with 12 bases between them. CDR3 sequence (DNA): TGTGCCACCAGCAGAGATCGAGTAGCTGTCTATGGCTACACCTTC. It translates to CATSRDRVAVYGYTF.

The chain recombines TRBV20-1 with TRBJ1-2; unclear D gene. Trimming took 1 base from V and 9 from J, leaving 9 bases between them. Germline V lookup: CDR1 DFQATT, CDR2 SNEGSKA (reference sequence). The CDR3 covers 11 residues. CDR3 in amino acids: CSARVSSSYTF. The CDR3 region has the DNA TGCAGTGCTAGAGTAAGTTCCAGCTACACCTTC.

The chain uses TRBV6-5 and TRBJ1-1; no definite D call. With 0 bases removed from V and 0 bases from J, the gap between germline ends came to 8 bases. CDR1 and CDR2 from the germline V gene are MNHEY and SVGAGI. The CDR3 runs 15 residues. The CDR3 protein is CASSYSRALNTEAFF. The CDR3 region has the DNA TGTGCCAGCAGTTACTCCCGGGCTTTGAACACTGAAGCTTTCTTT.